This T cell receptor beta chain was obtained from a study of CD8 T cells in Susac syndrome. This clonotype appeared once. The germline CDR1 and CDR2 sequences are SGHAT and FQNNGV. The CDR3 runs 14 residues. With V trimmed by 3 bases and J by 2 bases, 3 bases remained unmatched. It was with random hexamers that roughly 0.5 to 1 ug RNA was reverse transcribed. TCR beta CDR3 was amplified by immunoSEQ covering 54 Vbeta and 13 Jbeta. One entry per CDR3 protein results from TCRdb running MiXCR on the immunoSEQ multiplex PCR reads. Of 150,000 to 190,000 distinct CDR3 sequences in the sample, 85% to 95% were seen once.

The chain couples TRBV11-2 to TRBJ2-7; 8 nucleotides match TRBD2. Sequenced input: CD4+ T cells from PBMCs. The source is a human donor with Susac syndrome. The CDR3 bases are TGTGCCAGCAGCTTTGGGCGGGGGGCCTACGAGCAGTACTTC. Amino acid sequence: CASSFGRGAYEQYF.